What follows describes a single T cell receptor (gamma chain). The antigen remains undetermined. The template was reverse-transcribed extracted RNA. CDR3 amplicons came from multiplex PCR with pooled V-gene forward and constant-region reverse primers. With CATT, TCRdb re-called clones from the multiplex PCR reads. This table holds 25,000 to 35,000 gamma-chain clones, over 15% found once. After alphabeta T cell depletion, CD3+ Vdelta1+ Vdelta2- thymocytes were sorted. The data stem from a study of Vδ1+ human thymocytes. Study-wide findings and caveats: TRG sequences recurred across donors, whereas TRD sequences stayed essentially private. Thymic TRG and TRD repertoires appeared highly polyclonal, with Gaussian CDR3 length distributions. Thymic delta-chain repertoires held roughly 18% Vdelta2 sequences and few Vdelta3, despite high sort purity.

The CDR3 loop spans 11 amino acids. Trimming took 5 bases from V and 11 from J; bases not matched to a gene: 9. The germline V gene has CDR1 VINAFY and CDR2 YDVSNSKD. The sample was Vdelta1+ gamma-delta thymocytes from the thymus. The subset denotes: FACS-sorted CD3+ TCRalphabeta- TCRVdelta1+ TCRVdelta2- thymocytes. The genes are TRGV5 and TRGJ1 or TRGJ2. This receptor was taken from a boy younger than two who had congenital heart surgery. CDR3 nucleotide sequence: TGTGCCACCTGGGGCAGTCCCCAGAAACTCTTT. It specifies CATWGSPQKLF.